A selection of T cell receptor beta chains follows, all from one sample in a study of blood T cell repertoires in COVID-19. The method was immunoSEQ multiplex PCR; TCRdb's version includes in-frame clones alone and lacks a portion of them. Found here are roughly 240,000 clones, roughly 85% of them singletons; the top ten hold approximately 9.1%. Sequenced sample: PBMCs or T cells enriched from blood (not recorded which). These receptors were taken from a woman between 45 and 60 years old with acute COVID-19. CDR3s include the opening cysteine and the closing phenylalanine or tryptophan. D genes are given only for firm matches. A clone size is listed for some rows: how often the clone was seen (once, few, many), or a class if it is expanded.

j_gene,v_gene,abundance,d_gene,CDR3nt,CDR3aa
TRBJ1-5,TRBV30,-,-,TGTGCCTGGAGCGCCGGGAGGGATCAGCCCCAGCATTTT,CAWSAGRDQPQHF
TRBJ2-1,TRBV12-3/TRBV12-4,-,-,TGTGCCAGCAGTCCCGATAGCGTTGGTGAGCAGTTCTTC,CASSPDSVGEQFF
TRBJ2-7,TRBV3-1/TRBV3-2,-,-,TGTGCCAGCAGCCAAGGGGGGGGGCCGAGACACGAGCAGTACTTC,CASSQGGGPRHEQYF
TRBJ1-2,TRBV7-2,once,-,TGTGCCAGCACCTGGCAGGGCAACTATGGCTACACCTTC,CASTWQGNYGYTF
TRBJ2-7,TRBV27,once,TRBD1,TGTGCCAGCAGTCGGACAGGGACCGCAGAGCAGTACTTC,CASSRTGTAEQYF
TRBJ1-2,TRBV6-5,-,-,TGTGCCAGCAGTCGACAGCCCCGCTATGGCTACACCTTC,CASSRQPRYGYTF
TRBJ2-5,TRBV5-8,-,TRBD2,TGTGCCAGCAGCTTAAAGCCTAGCGGGGGGGCGAAGACCCAGTACTTC,CASSLKPSGGAKTQYF
TRBJ2-3,TRBV11-2,-,TRBD2,TGTGCCAGCAGCCTCGGACTAGCGGGATTCTTCTATAGCACAGATACGCAGTATTTT,CASSLGLAGFFYSTDTQYF
TRBJ2-3,TRBV10-1,-,-,TGCGCCAGAATACATGGGGGCAGAGCAGTCCTCACGCAGTATTTT,CARIHGGRAVLTQYF
TRBJ1-1,TRBV5-5,-,-,TGTGCCAGCAGCTTGGAGAGGGCCGCAATGAACACTGAAGCTTTCTTT,CASSLERAAMNTEAFF
TRBJ1-4,TRBV9,-,-,TGTGCCAGCAGCGCCCGGGAGGGAATGAATGAAAAACTGTTTTTT,CASSAREGMNEKLFF
TRBJ1-1,TRBV19,-,TRBD1,TGTGCCAGTAGTTTTAATACCGGGACAGGGGAAGCTTTCTTT,CASSFNTGTGEAFF
TRBJ1-2,TRBV5-6,-,-,TGTGCCAGCAGCAGAGACAGGTTCCGTGGCTACACCTTC,CASSRDRFRGYTF
TRBJ1-1,TRBV10-3,once,TRBD1,TGTGCCATAAAGGGACAGGGCATGAACACTGAAGCTTTCTTT,CAIKGQGMNTEAFF
TRBJ1-4,TRBV20-1,-,-,TGCAGTGCTAGTAGACGGGCCCACGAGGGTGAAAAACTGTTTTTT,CSASRRAHEGEKLFF
TRBJ1-3,TRBV4-3,-,-,TGCGCCAGCAGCCAAACTCAGGGGAGCTCTGGAAACACCATATATTTT,CASSQTQGSSGNTIYF
TRBJ1-3,TRBV30,-,-,TGTGCCTGGACCCTAACGTCTTTGCCTGGAAACACCATATATTTT,CAWTLTSLPGNTIYF
TRBJ2-5,TRBV14,-,-,TGTGCCAGCAGCCCAGGGGGGTTAATTCAAGAGACCCAGTACTTC,CASSPGGLIQETQYF
TRBJ2-7,TRBV3-1/TRBV3-2,-,-,TGTGCCAGCAGCCTTAGCTACCCAAGCTCCTACGAGCAGTACTTC,CASSLSYPSSYEQYF
TRBJ2-7,TRBV30,-,-,TGTGCCTGGGGACTTAGCTCCTACGAGCAGTACTTC,CAWGLSSYEQYF
TRBJ1-2,TRBV29-1,few,-,TGCAGCGTTGCAGGGAGGAGCTATGGCTACACCTTC,CSVAGRSYGYTF
TRBJ2-2,TRBV24-1,-,-,TGTGCCACCAGGTCAGATTACACCGGGGAGCTGTTTTTT,CATRSDYTGELFF
TRBJ1-6,TRBV5-6,-,TRBD1,TGTGCCAGCAGTCTCGGACAGGGTGATAATTCACCCCTCCACTTT,CASSLGQGDNSPLHF
TRBJ1-1,TRBV5-1,-,-,TGCGCCAGCAGCTTGATTCCGATGGAGGACACTGAAGCTTTCTTT,CASSLIPMEDTEAFF
TRBJ2-5,TRBV9,-,TRBD2,TGTGCCAGCAGCACGCGGGGGGGCAAAGAAACCCAGTACTTC,CASSTRGGKETQYF
TRBJ2-3,TRBV15,-,-,TGTGCCACCAGCAGAGATTGGGCCACAGATACGCAGTATTTT,CATSRDWATDTQYF
TRBJ1-1,TRBV9,once,-,TGTGCCAGCAGCCCAGGGCGGGGGACTGAAGCTTTCTTT,CASSPGRGTEAFF
TRBJ1-5,TRBV15,-,TRBD1,TGTGCCACCAGCAGAGCCGGGACAGGGGAATATCAGCCCCAGCATTTT,CATSRAGTGEYQPQHF
TRBJ2-7,TRBV6-6,few,-,TGTGCCAGCAATGGGGGGTTAAACTCCTACGAGCAGTACTTC,CASNGGLNSYEQYF
TRBJ2-7,TRBV7-8,-,-,TGTGCCAGCAGCTTAGATGGGGCTAGCTACGAGCAGTACTTC,CASSLDGASYEQYF
TRBJ1-5,TRBV6-5,-,TRBD1,TGTGCCAGCAGTCGGACAGGGGATGGCAATCAGCCCCAGCATTTT,CASSRTGDGNQPQHF
TRBJ1-1,TRBV19,-,TRBD1,TGTGCCAGTAGTCCGACAGGGTCTACTGAAGCTTTCTTT,CASSPTGSTEAFF
TRBJ1-2,TRBV3-1/TRBV3-2,-,-,TGTGCCAGCAGCCAAGTCACAGGGACCGCTAACTATGGCTACACCTTC,CASSQVTGTANYGYTF
TRBJ1-2,TRBV21-1,-,-,TGTGCCAGCAGGGGCAGGGGGCCCTATGGCTACACCTTC,CASRGRGPYGYTF
TRBJ1-1,TRBV2,-,-,TGTGCCAGCAGGCCAATCAGGGTAGAGACTGAAGCTTTCTTT,CASRPIRVETEAFF
TRBJ1-5,TRBV6-2/TRBV6-3,-,-,TGTGCCAGCAGCTCCGAACAGGGAAGGAGCTATCAGCCCCAGCATTTT,CASSSEQGRSYQPQHF
TRBJ1-6,TRBV23-1,once,TRBD1,TGCGCCAGCAGTCACTCTAACCCTCTAGGAGGGGGCGAATATTCACCCCTCCACTTT,CASSHSNPLGGGEYSPLHF
TRBJ1-2,TRBV5-1,-,-,TGCGCCAGCAGCCCCAGGGTAGACTATGGCTACACCTTC,CASSPRVDYGYTF
TRBJ1-1,TRBV7-9,-,TRBD1,TGTGCCGGCCCAGGGGGCCGCACTGAAGCTTTCTTT,CAGPGGRTEAFF
TRBJ2-1,TRBV5-4,-,-,TGTGCCAGCAGCTCGGCAGGGCCTAGTCGGGATGAGCAGTTCTTC,CASSSAGPSRDEQFF
TRBJ2-3,TRBV9,few,-,TGTGCCAGCAGCGGGAAGCCTGGACAGAGATTAGATACGCAGTATTTT,CASSGKPGQRLDTQYF
TRBJ1-6,TRBV30,-,TRBD1,TGTGCCTGGAGTGATAGGGGACAGTTAAATTCACCCCTCCACTTT,CAWSDRGQLNSPLHF
TRBJ1-6,TRBV30,-,TRBD1,TGTGCCTGGAGTCTCCGGACAGGGGGTTTAATGAATTCACCCCTCCACTTT,CAWSLRTGGLMNSPLHF
TRBJ1-5,TRBV30,-,TRBD1,TGTGCCTGGACCTTACAGGGGAATCAGCCCCAGCATTTT,CAWTLQGNQPQHF
TRBJ2-5,TRBV27,-,-,TGTGCCAGCAGTGCGGGGCCCCGGGGGACCCAGTACTTC,CASSAGPRGTQYF